Below, 15 T cell receptor beta chains from the same sample are listed, as sequenced in a study of blood T cell repertoires in COVID-19 (dated by TCRdb to about 2020). To prepare the library, the immunoSEQ multiplex PCR assay was applied. TCRdb stores this immuneACCESS table with in-frame sequences only. Part of the clones is absent; in the studies checked, under half of the shortfall reflects unresolved V genes, and no reason is known for the rest. This sample lists around 100,000 clones; 70% to 90% were detected once. The leading ten clones occupy 2.1% of the sample. What was sequenced was peripheral blood. All receptors come from a human donor in a cohort sampled during active COVID-19.

The chain carries TRBV21-1 and TRBJ2-7; TRBD1 is the table's D call, not checked against the DNA. TRBV21-1 is a pseudogene. The CDR3 runs to 19 residues. The CDR3 DNA reads TGTGCCAGCAGCAAAGCGGGGAGATCGGACAGCGAGTGCTCCTACGAGCAGTACTTC. The encoded protein is CASSKAGRSDSECSYEQYF.

The J gene is TRBJ2-7, the V gene TRBV4-3; TRBD2 matches at 9 bases. V was clipped by 0 bases and J by 7 bases; unmatched bases: 7. This CDR3 has 15 amino acids. Germline CDR1 reads LGHNA; CDR2 reads YSLEER. As DNA, the CDR3 is TGCGCCAGCAGCCAAGAGGCGGGACTAGCCCGGGAGCAGTACTTC. This sequence encodes CASSQEAGLAREQYF.

In its sample, this clone was seen a few times. This chain joins TRBV10-3 and TRBJ2-7; D is possibly TRBD2 (6 bases). V lost 4 bases and J 4 bases, leaving 17 bases between the germline ends. This CDR3 has 15 residues. Germline CDR1 ENHRY, CDR2 SYGVKD. Written as DNA, the CDR3 is TGTGCCATCAGTGGCGGGACCCAGGTAGGATACGAGCAGTACTTC. It translates to CAISGGTQVGYEQYF.

V gene TRBV6-1 combines with J gene TRBJ2-3; 9 bases line up with TRBD2. With 3 bases clipped from V and 6 bases from J, the junction kept 10 bases outside the gene matches. The CDR3 has 16 amino acids. The germline V gene has CDR1 MNHNS and CDR2 SASEGT. The CDR3 bases are TGTGCCAGCAGTGAGGAACTAGCGGGTGAGCTTGATACGCAGTATTTT. Translating gives CASSEELAGELDTQYF.

This chain uses TRBV24-1 with TRBJ2-1; possible D gene TRBD1, 5 bases. This CDR3 is built from 17 residues. Trimming removed 1 base from V and 5 bases from J, with 17 bases in between. Germline lookup yields CDR1 KGHDR and CDR2 SFDVKD. The chain's CDR3 is CATSDLSQGSLHNEQFF. In DNA form, the CDR3 reads TGTGCCACCAGTGATTTAAGCCAGGGCAGCCTACACAATGAGCAGTTCTTC.

V gene TRBV7-2 combines with J gene TRBJ1-2; possibly TRBD1 for D (5 bases). The CDR3 totals 13 residues. Germline CDR1 and CDR2: SGHTA and FQGNSA. The DNA of the CDR3 is TGTGCAACCGGGCGCGGGGCCAACTATGGCTACACCTTC. Translation gives CATGRGANYGYTF.

This sequence joins TRBV6-2 or TRBV6-3 and TRBJ2-3; D may be TRBD1 (6 bases). Trimming left V 6 bases short and J 4 bases short, with 14 bases between. Germline values: CDR1 MNHEY, CDR2 SVGEGT. The CDR3 has 14 amino acids. CDR3 amino acids: CASSLRQEADTQYF. The CDR3 DNA is TGTGCCAGCAGCCTGAGACAGGAGGCAGATACGCAGTATTTT.

The chain links TRBV2 to TRBJ1-5; D perhaps matches TRBD1 (6 bases). This CDR3 contains 14 residues. Germline CDR1 reads SNHLY; CDR2 reads FYNNEI. V was pared by 6 bases and J by 4 bases, with 13 bases between. In DNA, the CDR3 is TGTGCCAGCAGGGAGACAGGCCTTAATCAGCCCCAGCATTTT. Translated: CASRETGLNQPQHF.

The genes are TRBV6-2 or TRBV6-3 and TRBJ1-5, with 9 bases matching TRBD1. Per the germline V gene, CDR1 is MNHEY and CDR2 is SVGEGT. The CDR3 has 16 amino acids. Trimming cost V 6 bases and J 1 base; bases outside gene matches: 7. For the CDR3, the DNA is TGTGCCAGCAGCCGCCCACAGGGGGCAAGCAATCAGCCCCAGCATTTT. It yields the protein CASSRPQGASNQPQHF.

V gene TRBV9 combines with J gene TRBJ2-3; 7 bases are a match to TRBD2. The CDR3 length is 14 residues. V lost 4 bases, J lost 3 bases, and 5 bases stayed unmatched. Germline V gives CDR1 SGDLS, CDR2 YYNGEE. The CDR3 loop is CASSSWGGTDTQYF. The CDR3 DNA reads as TGTGCCAGCAGCTCATGGGGGGGTACAGATACGCAGTATTTT. The entire variable domain, with the rest obtained from reference TRBV9 and TRBJ2-3, is as follows: DSGVTQTPKHLITATGQRVTLRCSPRSGDLSVYWYQQSLDQGLQFLIQYYNGEERAKGNILERFSAQQFPDLHSELNLSSLELGDSALYFCASSSWGGTDTQYFGPGTRLTVL.

The chain has TRBV5-1 and TRBJ1-3; the D gene is possibly TRBD1 (5 bases). CDR1 is SGHRS, CDR2 YFSETQ, per germline. The length of the CDR3 is 15 residues. The V gene lost 3 bases and the J gene lost 4 bases, with 14 bases spanning the gap. The CDR3 here is CASSWAGTEGNTIYF. The DNA of the CDR3 is TGCGCCAGCAGCTGGGCCGGGACTGAAGGAAACACCATATATTTT.

This clone was counted between two and nine times. The rearrangement links TRBV7-6 to TRBJ2-4; 12 nucleotides agree with TRBD2. Trimming took 5 bases from V and 5 from J; bases not matched to a gene: 7. The CDR3 consists of 16 residues. Per the germline V gene, CDR1 is SGHVS and CDR2 is FNYEAQ. CDR3 DNA: TGTGCCAGCAGCAGAGGACTAGCGGGAAGCGAAAACATTCAGTACTTC. This encodes CASSRGLAGSENIQYF.

The V call is TRBV5-4, the J call TRBJ2-7, with a tentative D call TRBD1 (5 bases). This CDR3 contains 15 residues. Trimming took off 2 bases at V and 2 bases at J, with 14 bases between the two ends. Germline CDR1 and CDR2: SGHNT and YYREEE (reference sequence). The CDR3 region has the DNA TGTGCCAGCAGCTTTTCTCACGACAGTACCTACGAGCAGTACTTC. Translating it yields CASSFSHDSTYEQYF.

V usage is TRBV10-1 and J usage is TRBJ2-1, with TRBD2 matching 9 bases. Germline V gives CDR1 WNHNN, CDR2 SYGVQD (reference sequence). Unmatched junction bases numbered 6, after V lost 2 bases and J lost 4 bases. CDR3 size: 16 residues. DNA for the CDR3: TGCGCCAGCAGTGAGGCTAGCGGGAAGGGTTACAATGAGCAGTTCTTC. This gives the protein CASSEASGKGYNEQFF.

The chain is built from TRBV6-5 and TRBJ2-7; TRBD2 matches at 12 bases. Per germline, CDR1 MNHEY and CDR2 SVGAGI. J lost 7 bases, V lost 8 bases, and 9 bases had no gene match. This CDR3 has 14 amino acids. The CDR3 loop reads CASSASGRVGEQYF. Here the CDR3 DNA reads TGTGCCAGCTCTGCTAGCGGGAGGGTTGGGGAGCAGTACTTC.